This entry is about one T cell receptor beta chain. The primer mix had 60 Vbeta and 13 Jbeta primers. Profiled with immunoSEQ multiplex PCR; TCRdb holds only in-frame clones, not every one. The data contain 180,000 or so clones, 65% to 85% of them singletons. The data stem from a study of cytomegalovirus exposure and HLA in healthy donors. The CDR3 is 16 residues long. Germline V gene sequence: CDR1 LNHNV, CDR2 YYDKDF (reference sequence). Trimming took 4 bases from V and 0 from J, leaving 13 bases between them. The receptor comes from a girl under 18 in good health and CMV-seropositive. Sequences were obtained from PBMCs. The genes are TRBV15 and TRBJ1-5, with D tentatively TRBD1 (5 bases). The CDR3 protein is CATSTKKTVSNQPQHF. In DNA, the CDR3 is TGTGCCACCAGCACGAAAAAGACAGTTAGCAATCAGCCCCAGCATTTT.